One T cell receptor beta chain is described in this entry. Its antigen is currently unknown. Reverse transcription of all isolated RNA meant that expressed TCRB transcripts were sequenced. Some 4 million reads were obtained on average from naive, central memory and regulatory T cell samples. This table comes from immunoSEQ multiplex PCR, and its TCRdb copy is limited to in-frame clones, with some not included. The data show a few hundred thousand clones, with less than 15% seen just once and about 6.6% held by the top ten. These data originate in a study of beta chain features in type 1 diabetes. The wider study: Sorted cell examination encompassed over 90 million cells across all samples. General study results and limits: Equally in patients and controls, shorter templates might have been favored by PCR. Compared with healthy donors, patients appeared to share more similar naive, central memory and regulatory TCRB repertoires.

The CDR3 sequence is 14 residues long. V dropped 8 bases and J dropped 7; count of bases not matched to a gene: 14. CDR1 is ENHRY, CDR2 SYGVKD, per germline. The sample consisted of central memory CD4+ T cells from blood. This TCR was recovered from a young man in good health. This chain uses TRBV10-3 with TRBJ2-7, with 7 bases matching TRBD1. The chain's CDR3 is CAICPGGLQLEQYF. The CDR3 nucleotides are TGTGCCATCTGTCCAGGGGGTCTGCAATTGGAGCAGTACTTC.